At least ten counts were recorded for the clone carrying this T cell receptor (beta chain). Its antigen is unknown. The CDR3 extends over 12 amino acids. In germline, CDR1 is SNHLY, CDR2 FYNNEI. V was pared by 7 bases and J by 7 bases, with 7 bases of the junction left unmatched. This entry is derived from a study of T cell repertoires in cytomegalovirus infection. Study context: Public signatures in TCR beta pointed to CMV infection and matching HLA type.

Study conclusions and caveats: Dominating the ex vivo response were HLA-C-restricted CMV-specific TCR beta clonotypes. The study identified carriers of CMV plus the relevant HLA from cumulative public TCR beta family frequency.

TCRdb called the reads again in MiXCR, with one record for every CDR3 protein. The table lists about 460,000 distinct CDR3 sequences, about 11% of them singletons. This rearrangement joins TRBV2 to TRBJ2-7, with 7 bases aligning to TRBD1. The sample consisted of PBMCs. The receptor was isolated from a human donor in good health (CMV status not recorded). Some clones in this sample may be carry-over from other donors' samples. DNA for the CDR3: TGTGCCAGCAAGGACAGGCCGGGGGAGCAGTACTTC. Translated, it gives CASKDRPGEQYF.